A single sample is the source of the 7 T cell receptor beta chains below, sequenced in a study of T cell responses to AZD1222 COVID-19 vaccine. The data were produced by immunoSEQ multiplex PCR, yet TCRdb's version contains in-frame clones alone and is incomplete. The sample comprises 180,000 or so clones, around 94% of which are singletons, and 0.64% rests with the top ten. The source material was peripheral blood, sampled on day 0 of AZD1222 vaccination. These receptor sequences come from an adult in good health.

The chain carries TRBV28 and TRBJ1-4; D remains ambiguous. Trimming left V 6 bases short and J 0 bases short, with 11 bases between. The V gene's germline CDR1 is MDHEN and CDR2 SYDVKM. This CDR3 is 15 amino acids long. The CDR3 DNA reads as TGTGCCAGCAGCTACGGGGATCCAACTAATGAAAAACTGTTTTTT. Its protein product is CASSYGDPTNEKLFF. The full variable domain, in which reference TRBV28 and TRBJ1-4 provide the parts outside the CDR3, is DVKVTQSSRYLVKRTGEKVFLECVQDMDHENMFWYRQDPGLGLRLIYFSYDVKMKEKGDIPEGYSVSREKKERFSLILESASTNQTSMYLCASSYGDPTNEKLFFGSGTQLSVL.

The J gene is TRBJ2-3, the V gene TRBV11-3, with D tentatively TRBD1 (7 bases). The V end was cut by 3 bases, the J end by 2 bases, with 12 bases between. CDR3 length equals 15 residues. Germline V gene data show CDR1 as SGHNT and CDR2 as YENEEA. CDR3: CASSLRRGLTDTQYF. As DNA, the CDR3 is TGTGCCAGCAGCTTGCGGAGGGGGCTCACAGATACGCAGTATTTT.

CDR3 DNA: TGTGCCAGTAGTCGCTATGACCCAGGGGTCTCGAGGCAGCCCCAGCATTTT. Translation gives CASSRYDPGVSRQPQHF. The V call is TRBV19, the J call TRBJ1-5; a weak D match, TRBD1 (6 bases). V was shortened by 5 bases and J by 7 bases, with 24 bases between the two germline ends. This CDR3 comprises 17 residues. The germline V gene encodes CDR1 LNHDA and CDR2 SQIVND (reference sequence).

In this sample, this clone turned up once. The chain has TRBV6-1 and TRBJ1-6; 7 bases are shared with TRBD1. The CDR3 extends over 15 amino acids. J gave up 7 bases and V 3 bases, and 6 bases lay outside the gene matches. CDR1 is MNHNS, CDR2 SASEGT, per germline. The chain's CDR3 is CASSDKQGNNSPLHF. The CDR3 coding sequence is TGTGCCAGCAGTGACAAACAGGGGAACAATTCACCCCTCCACTTT.

V and J are TRBV28 and TRBJ2-1; TRBD2 agrees at 9 bases. Germline trimming cut 5 bases from V and 8 bases from J; bases unmatched to any gene: 13. The CDR3 has 16 residues. CDR1 is MDHEN, CDR2 SYDVKM, per germline. The CDR3 DNA sequence: TGTGCCAGCAGTCACGGGACTAGCCAGGGAAGCCATGAGCAGTTCTTC. The encoded protein is CASSHGTSQGSHEQFF. Full variable domain (rest looked up from reference TRBV28 and TRBJ2-1): DVKVTQSSRYLVKRTGEKVFLECVQDMDHENMFWYRQDPGLGLRLIYFSYDVKMKEKGDIPEGYSVSREKKERFSLILESASTNQTSMYLCASSHGTSQGSHEQFFGPGTRLTVL.

V usage is TRBV30 and J usage is TRBJ2-6; D not resolved. There are 13 residues in the CDR3. CDR1 and CDR2 from the germline V gene are GTSNPN and SVGIG (reference sequence). V dropped 5 bases and J dropped 4 bases, with 9 bases sitting between them. The CDR3 loop reads CAWGNAGANVLTF. CDR3 nucleotide sequence: TGTGCCTGGGGGAACGCCGGGGCCAACGTCCTGACTTTC.

The CDR3 DNA reads TGTGCCAGCAGCCTTGGACGGGGAGTGGGAACTTTCTTT. This translates into CASSLGRGVGTFF. The V gene is TRBV6-5, the J gene TRBJ1-1, with D uncertain. The CDR3 is 13 residues long. Trimming removed 6 bases at V and 12 bases at J, with 20 bases between. CDR1 MNHEY and CDR2 SVGAGI come from the germline V gene.